Each of the 16 T cell receptor beta chains below was sequenced from the same sample in a study of vaccination effects on CD4 cells after COVID-19. TCRdb keeps only in-frame clones here, not all; method: immunoSEQ multiplex PCR. The sample has some 22,000 clones; about 69% are singletons. Before sequencing, viral peptide pools were used by the ViraFEST assay to expand antigen-specific CD4+ T cells. The culture ran for under eleven days, and then CD4+ T cells were isolated. Vaccine recipients had no previous SARS-CoV-2 infection; their nucleocapsid antibodies were negative. No antigen is known for these receptors. The material sequenced was CD4+ T cells from PBMCs cultured with HCoV-NL63 spike peptides, taken before COVID-19 vaccination. These receptors all stem from a human donor who received a COVID-19 vaccine.

The J gene is TRBJ2-2, the V gene TRBV7-6; no reliable D call. This CDR3 is built from 17 residues. Germline V gene lookup returns CDR1 SGHVS and CDR2 FNYEAQ. V was cut by 1 base and J by 5 bases, with 17 bases left in between. CDR3: CASSLVMQVQITGELFF. CDR3 nucleotide sequence: TGTGCCAGCAGCTTAGTCATGCAAGTGCAGATTACCGGGGAGCTGTTTTTT. Full variable domain (rest looked up from reference TRBV7-6 and TRBJ2-2): GAGVSQSPRYKVTKRGQDVALRCDPISGHVSLYWYRQALGQGPEFLTYFNYEAQQDKSGLPNDRFSAERPEGSISTLTIQRTEQRDSAMYRCASSLVMQVQITGELFFGEGSRLTVL.

V and J are TRBV28 and TRBJ1-1; D is perhaps TRBD1 (6 bases). V was clipped by 6 bases and J by 1 base, with 15 bases between them. Germline V gene data show CDR1 as MDHEN and CDR2 as SYDVKM. The CDR3 has 15 amino acids. CDR3 protein: CASRGADARNTEAFF. CDR3 sequence (DNA): TGTGCCAGCAGGGGGGCAGACGCACGGAACACTGAAGCTTTCTTT.

The genes are TRBV19 and TRBJ1-5; no firm D call. Trimming removed 0 bases from V and 7 bases from J, with 10 bases in between. Germline V lookup: CDR1 LNHDA, CDR2 SQIVND (reference sequence). CDR3 size: 14 residues. The CDR3 sequence is CASSIDGTFQPQHF. CDR3 nucleotides: TGTGCCAGTAGTATAGATGGCACATTCCAGCCCCAGCATTTT.

This clone was picked up a small number of times. The genes are TRBV4-3 and TRBJ1-6, with 8 bases aligning to TRBD1. This CDR3 has 17 amino acids. V lost 6 bases to trimming and J lost 9 bases; unmatched junction nucleotides: 16. From germline, CDR1 is LGHNA and CDR2 YSLEER. Here the CDR3 reads CASSLRGRMIGGSPLHF. CDR3 bases: TGCGCCAGCAGTCTCAGGGGGCGAATGATAGGGGGTTCACCCCTCCACTTT.

This clone came up once. This chain uses TRBV6-1 with TRBJ1-2; 9 bases map to TRBD1. Germline CDR1 and CDR2: MNHNS and SASEGT. Trimming at V came to 4 bases and at J to 3 bases, leaving 9 bases not matched to a gene. The CDR3 contains 16 residues. In DNA, the CDR3 is TGTGCCAGCAGTGCCCATCTTTGGGACAGGGACTATGGCTACACCTTC. Encoded protein: CASSAHLWDRDYGYTF.

This clone was counted a few times. The chain carries TRBV7-9 and TRBJ2-2, with D tentatively TRBD2 (5 bases). The CDR3 contains 16 residues. Deletions cut 5 bases from V and 2 bases from J, with 15 bases between. The germline V gene encodes CDR1 SEHNR and CDR2 FQNEAQ (reference sequence). The CDR3 here is CASSPPTIFNTGELFF. CDR3 DNA sequence: TGTGCCAGCAGCCCTCCGACTATTTTCAACACCGGGGAGCTGTTTTTT.

V and J are TRBV5-5 and TRBJ1-1; D uncertain. The CDR3 covers 14 residues. V lost 0 bases and J lost 0, with 6 bases in between. Germline lookup yields CDR1 SGHKS and CDR2 YYEKEE (reference sequence). The CDR3 region is CASSLGLLNTEAFF. CDR3 bases: TGTGCCAGCAGCTTGGGACTACTGAACACTGAAGCTTTCTTT. The full variable domain, in which reference TRBV5-5 and TRBJ1-1 provide the parts outside the CDR3, is DAGVTQSPTHLIKTRGQQVTLRCSPISGHKSVSWYQQVLGQGPQFIFQYYEKEERGRGNFPDRFSARQFPNYSSELNVNALLLGDSALYLCASSLGLLNTEAFFGQGTRLTVV.

The CDR3 nucleotides read TGTGCCAGCAGTTACTCTCGCGAGCAGTACTTC. This encodes CASSYSREQYF. V usage is TRBV6-5 and J usage is TRBJ2-7; D unclear. Trimming cost V 0 bases and J 6 bases, with 3 bases left between them. Germline loops: CDR1 MNHEY, CDR2 SVGAGI. The CDR3 extends over 11 amino acids.

V and J are TRBV14 and TRBJ2-5; D call uncertain. The CDR3 runs to 12 residues. Germline CDR1 is SGHDN and CDR2 is FVKESK. Trimming stripped 2 bases from V and 5 bases from J, with 6 bases between. This CDR3 reads CASSQSLETQYF. For the CDR3, the DNA is TGTGCCAGCAGCCAATCTTTGGAGACCCAGTACTTC. Variable domain in full (rest from reference TRBV14 and TRBJ2-5): EAGVTQFPSHSVIEKGQTVTLRCDPISGHDNLYWYRRVMGKEIKFLLHFVKESKQDESGMPNNRFLAERTGGTYSTLKVQPAELEDSGVYFCASSQSLETQYFGPGTRLLVL.

The gene calls are TRBV7-2 and TRBJ1-6; possible D gene TRBD1, 5 bases. Germline lookup yields CDR1 SGHTA and CDR2 FQGNSA. This CDR3 spans 13 amino acids. Trimming shortened V by 10 bases and J by 10 bases, and 17 bases separated the two germline ends. CDR3 sequence reads: CATKRGEGSPLHF. As DNA, the CDR3 is TGTGCCACAAAGAGGGGCGAAGGATCACCCCTCCACTTT. Together with reference TRBV7-2 and TRBJ1-6, the CDR3 gives the full variable domain: GAGVSQSPSNKVTEKGKDVELRCDPISGHTALYWYRQSLGQGLEFLIYFQGNSAPDKSGLPSDRFSAERTGGSVSTLTIQRTQQEDSAVYLCATKRGEGSPLHFGNGTRLTVT.

V is TRBV19 and J is TRBJ1-5; no clear D gene. The CDR3 loop spans 16 amino acids. V was pared by 1 base and J by 0 bases, with 10 bases between. Germline assignment: CDR1 LNHDA and CDR2 SQIVND (reference sequence). This chain's CDR3 is CASSIGGSYSNQPQHF. The DNA for the CDR3 is TGTGCCAGTAGTATAGGCGGCAGTTATAGCAATCAGCCCCAGCATTTT.

The chain links TRBV7-9 to TRBJ2-7; maybe TRBD1 (8 bases). The CDR3 is 19 amino acids. V was trimmed by 4 bases and J by 2 bases, leaving 27 bases between them. Per germline, CDR1 SEHNR and CDR2 FQNEAQ (reference sequence). The CDR3 spells CASSSNGGTGKKRTYEQYF. As DNA, the CDR3 is TGTGCCAGCAGCTCCAACGGGGGGACAGGTAAAAAACGAACCTACGAGCAGTACTTC.

The J gene is TRBJ2-2, the V gene TRBV28; D perhaps matches TRBD2 (5 bases). Germline CDR1 MDHEN, CDR2 SYDVKM. Trimming took off 6 bases at V and 7 bases at J, with 9 bases between the two ends. This CDR3 contains 12 residues. The CDR3 here is CASRVSGGELFF. The CDR3 DNA reads as TGTGCCAGCAGAGTGAGCGGCGGGGAGCTGTTTTTT.

CDR3 DNA: TGTGCCAGCAGCTCCGGGACCCCTCCCTACGAGCAGTACTTC. Translating gives CASSSGTPPYEQYF. The genes are TRBV9 and TRBJ2-7; the D call may be TRBD1 or TRBD2 (5 bases each). Trimming took off 4 bases at V and 2 bases at J, with 13 bases between the two ends. This CDR3 contains 14 residues. Germline assignment: CDR1 SGDLS and CDR2 YYNGEE.

V usage is TRBV6-1 and J usage is TRBJ1-2; no definite D call. Trimming stripped 2 bases from V and 5 bases from J, with 12 bases between. From germline, CDR1 is MNHNS and CDR2 SASEGT. The CDR3 consists of 14 residues. The CDR3 is CASSESEGGYGYTF. CDR3 DNA: TGTGCCAGCAGTGAATCGGAGGGAGGGTATGGCTACACCTTC.

This clone has more than one count but fewer than ten. The genes are TRBV19 and TRBJ1-1; no clear D. CDR1 LNHDA and CDR2 SQIVND come from the germline V gene (reference sequence). The CDR3 has 14 residues. Trimming took off 3 bases at V and 10 bases at J, with 18 bases between the two ends. The CDR3 DNA follows: TGTGCCAGTAGTATTCGGAATTCGGTACGTGGAGCTTTCTTT. Encoded protein: CASSIRNSVRGAFF.